This TCR beta chain was obtained from a study of blood T cell repertoires in COVID-19. As for the study in general: Samples representing acute and convalescent COVID-19 were sourced from the United States, Italy and Spain.

V lost 2 bases, J lost 4 bases, and 17 bases lay in between. Germline V gene lookup returns CDR1 MNHNS and CDR2 SASEGT. CDR3 length: 16 residues. Under the authors' procedure: Cell counts per sample came from amplifying reference gene primers. Generated by immunoSEQ multiplex PCR, the TCRdb table keeps only in-frame clones and is missing some. From that table come the V and J calls and clone size; the DNA was used to work out D and trimming. The sample holds 110,000 or so clones; 75% to 90% are singletons and the top ten take 5% to 6%. V and J are TRBV6-1 and TRBJ2-5, with D hard to call. The TCR sequence derives from a woman aged 55-70 years with COVID-19, enrolled during active disease. Material: peripheral blood. The CDR3 loop is CASSELASPNAETQYF. In DNA, the CDR3 is TGTGCCAGCAGTGAACTTGCGTCCCCAAACGCAGAGACCCAGTACTTC.